This T cell receptor beta chain derives from a study of beta chain features in type 1 diabetes. Whole-study results and caveats: The naive, central memory and Treg TCRB repertoires showed an apparent similarity that was greater among patients than among healthy donors.

V lost 7 bases and J lost 0; bases outside the gene matches: 5. Germline CDR1 SNHLY, CDR2 FYNNEI. The CDR3 totals 14 residues. Via CD45RO/CCR7/CD25/CD127/CD95/CD27, cells of the CD4+ naive, central memory, regulatory and stem cell-like memory subsets were sorted. Note on this clone: The antigen remains unidentified.

cDNA synthesis used the whole RNA isolate, giving expressed TCRB sequences. Measured with immunoSEQ multiplex PCR; TCRdb has only the in-frame clones, and not every one. Among some 250,000 clones listed, about 25% were seen once. This clonotype originated in a man aged 30 to 45 in good health. This chain links TRBV2 with TRBJ1-1, with 7 bases aligning to TRBD1. Sequencing was done on a sample of central memory CD4+ T cells from blood. CDR3 DNA: TGTGCCAGCATTGAGGACAGGTTGAACACTGAAGCTTTCTTT. This codes for CASIEDRLNTEAFF.